This T cell receptor beta chain was obtained from a study of low-dose radiotherapy and immunotherapy resistance in tumors. In the study overall: Daily, from cycle 1 day 1 and for four cycles, patients took oral aspirin 300 mg.

Gene-specific TRAV and TRBV primers were used for first-strand cDNA, covering alpha and beta chains. The TCRs were subjected to amplification over roughly 20 PCR cycles employing a constant-region primer in conjunction with a V-primer adapter. In vitro transcription amplified the mRNA that had been isolated. TCRdb analysed the reads with MiXCR anew, one entry per CDR3 protein. The sample contains tens of thousands of distinct CDR3 sequences, less than 35% of which appear only once. This CDR3 has 16 residues. V was pared by 4 bases and J by 3 bases, with 9 bases of the junction left unmatched. CDR1 is SGHRS, CDR2 YFSETQ, per germline. Described time point: before trial treatment. Enrollment required an advanced solid tumor negative for tumor-infiltrating lymphocytes.

This chain links TRBV5-1 with TRBJ1-1; 10 nucleotides align to TRBD1. The sequencing here drew on PBMCs, taken before treatment. The sequence was obtained from a female donor with ovarian cancer. The CDR3 here is CASSRTGDRGDTEAFF. Written as DNA, the CDR3 is TGCGCCAGCAGCCGAACTGGGGACAGGGGAGACACTGAAGCTTTCTTT.